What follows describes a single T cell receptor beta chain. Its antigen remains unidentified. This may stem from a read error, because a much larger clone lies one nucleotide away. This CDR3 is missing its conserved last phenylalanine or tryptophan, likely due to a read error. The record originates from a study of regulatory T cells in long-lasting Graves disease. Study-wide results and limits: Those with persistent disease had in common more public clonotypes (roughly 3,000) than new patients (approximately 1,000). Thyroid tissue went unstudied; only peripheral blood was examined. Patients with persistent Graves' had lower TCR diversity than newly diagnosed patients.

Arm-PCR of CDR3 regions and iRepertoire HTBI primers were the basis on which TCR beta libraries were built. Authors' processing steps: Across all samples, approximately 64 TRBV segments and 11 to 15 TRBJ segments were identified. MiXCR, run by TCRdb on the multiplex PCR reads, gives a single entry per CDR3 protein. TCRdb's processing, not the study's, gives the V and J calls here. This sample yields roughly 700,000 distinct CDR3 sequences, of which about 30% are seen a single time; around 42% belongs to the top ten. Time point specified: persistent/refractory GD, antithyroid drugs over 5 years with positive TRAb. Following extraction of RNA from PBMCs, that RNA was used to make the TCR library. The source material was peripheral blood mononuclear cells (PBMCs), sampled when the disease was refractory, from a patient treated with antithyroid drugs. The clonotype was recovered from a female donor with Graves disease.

This CDR3 is CASSFSRSTSRAFS. CDR3 nucleotides: TGTGCCAGCAGTTTCTCCAGGTCGACCTCTCGGGCTTTCTCT. This chain links TRBV2 with TRBJ1-1; D call uncertain. Deletions cut 5 bases from V and 11 bases from J, with 21 bases between. The CDR3 is made up of 14 amino acids. The V gene's germline CDR1 is SNHLY and CDR2 FYNNEI.